This entry is about one T cell receptor (beta chain). What it recognizes is unknown. The method was immunoSEQ multiplex PCR; TCRdb's version includes in-frame clones alone and lacks a portion of them. The repertoire holds roughly 120,000 clones, with around 90% as singletons. The germline CDR1 and CDR2 sequences are MNHEY and SMNVEV (reference sequence). Trimming cost V 4 bases and J 3 bases, with 12 bases left between them. This CDR3 region has 14 residues. The source of the sample is a study of T cell responses to AZD1222 COVID-19 vaccine. Findings of the study overall: The sample set comprised mostly white British donors with more females, and clonal diversity was possibly underestimated.

The source is an adult in good health. The V and J genes are TRBV27 and TRBJ1-1, with D maybe TRBD1 (6 bases). Here the sequenced sample was peripheral blood, taken on day 0 of AZD1222 vaccination. Here the CDR3 reads CASSSRDTYTEAFF. CDR3 sequence (DNA): TGTGCCAGCAGTTCGCGGGACACCTACACTGAAGCTTTCTTT.